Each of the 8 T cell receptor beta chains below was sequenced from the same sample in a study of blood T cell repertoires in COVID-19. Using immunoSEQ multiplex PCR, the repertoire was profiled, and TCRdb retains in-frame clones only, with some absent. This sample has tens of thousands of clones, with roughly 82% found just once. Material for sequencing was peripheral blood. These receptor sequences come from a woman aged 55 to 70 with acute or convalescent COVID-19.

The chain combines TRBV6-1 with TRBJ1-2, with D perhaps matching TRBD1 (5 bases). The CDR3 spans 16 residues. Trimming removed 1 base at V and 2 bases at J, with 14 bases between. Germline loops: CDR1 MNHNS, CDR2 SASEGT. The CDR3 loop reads CASSEGGSRSNYGYTF. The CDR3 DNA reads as TGTGCCAGCAGTGAAGGGGGCTCGAGAAGCAACTATGGCTACACCTTC.

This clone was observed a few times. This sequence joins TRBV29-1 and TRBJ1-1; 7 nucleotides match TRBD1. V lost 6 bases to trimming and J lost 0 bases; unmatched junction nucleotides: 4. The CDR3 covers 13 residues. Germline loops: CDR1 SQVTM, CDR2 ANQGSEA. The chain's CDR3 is CSVCGTVNTEAFF. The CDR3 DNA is TGCAGCGTCTGCGGGACAGTGAACACTGAAGCTTTCTTT.

CDR3 nucleotides: TGTGCCAGCACCCTGGGGGGAAATGCTGAAGCTTTCTTT. Encoded protein: CASTLGGNAEAFF. The chain has TRBV12-3 or TRBV12-4 and TRBJ1-1, with TRBD1 as a possible D gene (5 bases). This CDR3 has 13 residues. V was shortened by 7 bases and J by 6 bases, with 15 bases between the two germline ends.

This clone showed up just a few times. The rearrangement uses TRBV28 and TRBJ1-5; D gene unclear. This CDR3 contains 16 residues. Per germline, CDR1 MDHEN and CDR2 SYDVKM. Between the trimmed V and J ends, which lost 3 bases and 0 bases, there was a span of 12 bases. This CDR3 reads CASSLAGVYSNQPQHF. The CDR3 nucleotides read TGTGCCAGCAGTTTGGCTGGAGTTTATAGCAATCAGCCCCAGCATTTT.

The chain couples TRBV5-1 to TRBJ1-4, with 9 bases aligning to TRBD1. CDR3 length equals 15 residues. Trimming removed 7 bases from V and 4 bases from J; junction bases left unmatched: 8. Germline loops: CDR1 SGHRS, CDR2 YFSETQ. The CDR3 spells CASGQGKGVNEKLFF. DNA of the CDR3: TGCGCCAGCGGACAGGGGAAGGGAGTTAATGAAAAACTGTTTTTT.

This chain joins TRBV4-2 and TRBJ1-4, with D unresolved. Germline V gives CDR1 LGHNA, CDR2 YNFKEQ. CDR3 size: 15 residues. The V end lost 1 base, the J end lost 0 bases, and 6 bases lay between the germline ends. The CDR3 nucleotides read TGTGCCAGCAGCCAAGTCGGGACAACTAATGAAAAACTGTTTTTT. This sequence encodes CASSQVGTTNEKLFF.

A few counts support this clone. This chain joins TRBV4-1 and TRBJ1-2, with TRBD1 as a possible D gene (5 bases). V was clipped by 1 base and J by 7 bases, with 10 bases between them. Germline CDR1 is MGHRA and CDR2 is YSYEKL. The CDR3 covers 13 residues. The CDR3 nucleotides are TGCGCCAGCAGCCAAGGCCGGAGGGGTGGCTACACCTTC. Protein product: CASSQGRRGGYTF.

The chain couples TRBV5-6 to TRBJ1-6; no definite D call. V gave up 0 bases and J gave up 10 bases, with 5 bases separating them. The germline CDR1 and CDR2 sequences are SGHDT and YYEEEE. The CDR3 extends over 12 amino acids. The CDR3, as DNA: TGTGCCAGCAGCTTGGCCGTCTCACCCCTCCACTTT. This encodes CASSLAVSPLHF. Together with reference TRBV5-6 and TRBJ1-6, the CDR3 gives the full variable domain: DAGVTQSPTHLIKTRGQQVTLRCSPKSGHDTVSWYQQALGQGPQFIFQYYEEEERQRGNFPDRFSGHQFPNYSSELNVNALLLGDSALYLCASSLAVSPLHFGNGTRLTVT.